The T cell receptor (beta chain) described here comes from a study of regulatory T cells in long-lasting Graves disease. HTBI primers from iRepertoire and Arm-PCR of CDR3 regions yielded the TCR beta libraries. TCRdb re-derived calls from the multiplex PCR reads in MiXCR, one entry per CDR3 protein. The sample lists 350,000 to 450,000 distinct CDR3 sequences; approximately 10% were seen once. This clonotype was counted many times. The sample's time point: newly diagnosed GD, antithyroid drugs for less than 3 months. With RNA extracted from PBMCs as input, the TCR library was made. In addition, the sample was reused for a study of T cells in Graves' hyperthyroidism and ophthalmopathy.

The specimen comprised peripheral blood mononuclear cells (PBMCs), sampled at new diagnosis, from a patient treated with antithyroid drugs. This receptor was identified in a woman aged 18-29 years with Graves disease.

The CDR3: CASSHGTSGNYNEQFF. CDR3 DNA sequence: TGTGCCAGCAGCCACGGGACTAGCGGCAATTACAATGAGCAGTTCTTC. The J gene is TRBJ2-1, the V gene TRBV7-6; TRBD2 matches at 11 bases. Germline CDR1 and CDR2: SGHVS and FNYEAQ. The length of the CDR3 is 16 residues. V dropped 5 bases and J dropped 4; count of bases not matched to a gene: 7.